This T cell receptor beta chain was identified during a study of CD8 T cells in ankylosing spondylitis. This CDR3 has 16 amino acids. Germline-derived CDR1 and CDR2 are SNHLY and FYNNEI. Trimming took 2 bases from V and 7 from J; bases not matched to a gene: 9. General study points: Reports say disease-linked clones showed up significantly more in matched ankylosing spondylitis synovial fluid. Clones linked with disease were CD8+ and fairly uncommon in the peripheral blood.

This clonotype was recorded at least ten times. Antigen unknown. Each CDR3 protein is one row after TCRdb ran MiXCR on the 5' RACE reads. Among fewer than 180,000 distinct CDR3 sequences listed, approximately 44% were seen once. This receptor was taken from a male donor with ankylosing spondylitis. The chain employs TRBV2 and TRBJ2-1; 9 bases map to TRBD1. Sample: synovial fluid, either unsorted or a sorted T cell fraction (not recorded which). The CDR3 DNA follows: TGTGCCAGCAGTGAATGGGTACAGGGGGCTGGGAATGAGCAGTTCTTC. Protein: CASSEWVQGAGNEQFF.